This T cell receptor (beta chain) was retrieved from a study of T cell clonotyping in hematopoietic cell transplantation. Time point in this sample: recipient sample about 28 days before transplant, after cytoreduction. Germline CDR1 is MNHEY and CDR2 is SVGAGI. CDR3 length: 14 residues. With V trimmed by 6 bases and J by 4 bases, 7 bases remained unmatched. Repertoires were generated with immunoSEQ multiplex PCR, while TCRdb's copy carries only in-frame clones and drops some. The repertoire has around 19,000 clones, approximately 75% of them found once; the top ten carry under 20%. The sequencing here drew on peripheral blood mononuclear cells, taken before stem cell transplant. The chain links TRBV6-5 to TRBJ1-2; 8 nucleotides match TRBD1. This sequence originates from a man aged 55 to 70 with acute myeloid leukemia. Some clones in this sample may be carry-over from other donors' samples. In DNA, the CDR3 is TGTGCCAGCAGGCGAAGCGACAGGGGCTATGGCTACACCTTC. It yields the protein CASRRSDRGYGYTF.